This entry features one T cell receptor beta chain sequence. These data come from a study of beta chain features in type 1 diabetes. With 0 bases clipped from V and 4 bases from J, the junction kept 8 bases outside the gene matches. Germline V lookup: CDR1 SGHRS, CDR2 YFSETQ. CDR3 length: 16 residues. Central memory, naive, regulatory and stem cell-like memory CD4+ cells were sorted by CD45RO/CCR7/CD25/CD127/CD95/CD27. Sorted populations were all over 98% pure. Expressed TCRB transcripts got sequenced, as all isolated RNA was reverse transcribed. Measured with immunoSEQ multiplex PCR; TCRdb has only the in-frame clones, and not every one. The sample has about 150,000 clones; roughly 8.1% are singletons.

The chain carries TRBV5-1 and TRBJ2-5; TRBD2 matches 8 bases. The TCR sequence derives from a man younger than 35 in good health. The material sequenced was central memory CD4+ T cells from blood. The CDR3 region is CASSLGESSGRETQYF. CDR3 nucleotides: TGCGCCAGCAGCTTGGGGGAGTCTAGCGGGCGAGAGACCCAGTACTTC. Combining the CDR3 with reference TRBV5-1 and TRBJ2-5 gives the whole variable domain KAGVTQTPRYLIKTRGQQVTLSCSPISGHRSVSWYQQTPGQGLQFLFEYFSETQRNKGNFPGRFSGRQFSNSRSEMNVSTLELGDSALYLCASSLGESSGRETQYFGPGTRLLVL.